The clone carrying this T cell receptor beta chain was counted at least ten times. What it recognizes is unknown. TCR alpha and beta CDR3 regions were amplified from RNA using iRepertoire nested multiplex PCR. TCRdb used MiXCR to reprocess the multiplex PCR reads, holding one entry per CDR3 protein. The sample contains about 130,000 distinct CDR3 sequences, around 25% of which appear only once. The V and J ends lost 5 bases and 4 bases respectively, with 19 bases between them. This CDR3 is built from 16 residues. In germline, CDR1 is MNHNS, CDR2 SASEGT. The data derive from a study of glioma-infiltrating T cells. Study-wide results and caveats: CDR3 overlap between tissue and blood was very small. Gliomas, especially low-grade, showed above-expected tissue-blood divergence; non-neoplastic patients showed below.

Sequenced: glioma tissue, nonneoplastic brain tissue, or PBMCs (not recorded which). The chain links TRBV6-1 to TRBJ2-3; weak D call: TRBD2 (6 bases). The origin of this receptor is a human donor with low-grade glioma or glioblastoma, undergoing nonglioma brain surgery, or in good health (not recorded which). The CDR3 sequence: CASSIRRASGADTQYF. CDR3 DNA sequence: TGTGCCAGCAGTATACGGAGGGCTAGTGGGGCAGATACGCAGTATTTT.